This paragraph reports one T cell receptor (beta chain). Authors' methods: Reference gene primer amplification yielded estimated nucleated cell counts. Assay: immunoSEQ multiplex PCR; the TCRdb copy retains only in-frame clones and omits some. V and J calls and clone size come straight from that table; D and trimming were deduced from the DNA. The repertoire includes 100,000 to 150,000 clones, 75% to 90% of them detected once, and under 35% sits in the top ten. The sample originates from a study of blood T cell repertoires in COVID-19. At the level of the study: Sources were T cells, B-cell-depleted T cells, or PBMCs; the material itself was cDNA or gDNA.

This clonotype was sampled from a man in his 70s with active or convalescent COVID-19. Sequencing was done on a sample of peripheral blood.

The CDR3 here is CASRERGLGNIQYF. CDR3 sequence (DNA): TGTGCCAGCAGGGAGCGGGGGCTGGGAAACATTCAGTACTTC. The chain combines TRBV28 with TRBJ2-4; 8 bases map to TRBD2. The junction had 7 bases not matched to a gene; V was cut back by 6 bases and J by 6 bases. Germline V CDR1 and CDR2: MDHEN, SYDVKM. There are 14 residues in the CDR3.